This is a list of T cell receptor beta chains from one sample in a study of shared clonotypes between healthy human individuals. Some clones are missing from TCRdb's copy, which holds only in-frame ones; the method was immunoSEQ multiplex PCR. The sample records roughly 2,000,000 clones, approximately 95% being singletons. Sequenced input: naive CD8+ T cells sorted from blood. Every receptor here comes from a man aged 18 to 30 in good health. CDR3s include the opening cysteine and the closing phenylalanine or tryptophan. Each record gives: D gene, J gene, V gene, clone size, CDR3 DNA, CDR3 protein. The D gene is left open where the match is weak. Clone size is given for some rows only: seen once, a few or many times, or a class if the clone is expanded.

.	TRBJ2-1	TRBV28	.	TGTGCCAGCAGTTTCGTTGTATCCCCGATCTACAATGAGCAGTTCTTC	CASSFVVSPIYNEQFF
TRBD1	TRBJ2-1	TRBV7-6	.	TGTGCCAGCAGCTACAGGGGGCGAATTGACAATGAGCAGTTCTTC	CASSYRGRIDNEQFF
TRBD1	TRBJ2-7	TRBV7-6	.	TGTGCCAGCAGCTGGGACAGGGACGAGCAGTACTTC	CASSWDRDEQYF
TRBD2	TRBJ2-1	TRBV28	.	TGTGCCAGCACCTTAGCGGGAGGATACAATGAGCAGTTCTTC	CASTLAGGYNEQFF
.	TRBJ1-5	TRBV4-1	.	TGCGCCAGCAGCCAAGAAGATAGCAATCAGCCCCAGCATTTT	CASSQEDSNQPQHF
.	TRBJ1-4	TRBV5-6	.	TGTGCCAGCAGCTGGGGAACCGCAACTAATGAAAAACTGTTTTTT	CASSWGTATNEKLFF
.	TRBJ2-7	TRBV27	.	TGTGCCAGCAGTTTAGGGGGGAGCCCCTACGAGCAGTACTTC	CASSLGGSPYEQYF
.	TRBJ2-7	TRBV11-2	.	TGTGCCAGCAGCTTAGGCACAGCAATCAAGTACTTC	CASSLGTAIKYF
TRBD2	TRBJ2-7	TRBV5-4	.	TGTGCCAGCAGCGACGGGACTAGCGGACCGTACGAGCAGTACTTC	CASSDGTSGPYEQYF
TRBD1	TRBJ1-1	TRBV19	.	TGTGCCAGTAGCCCTCGGACAGGGGGGGACACTGAAGCTTTCTTT	CASSPRTGGDTEAFF
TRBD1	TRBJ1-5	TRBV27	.	TGTGCCAGCTCTCCCTCGACAGGGGGTAGCAATCAGCCCCAGCATTTT	CASSPSTGGSNQPQHF
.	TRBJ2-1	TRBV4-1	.	TGCGCCAGCGGGTTTCGGACAAATGAGCAGTTCTTC	CASGFRTNEQFF
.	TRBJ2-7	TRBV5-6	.	TGTGCCAGCAGCTTGATCGACAAGACCTACGAGCAGTACTTC	CASSLIDKTYEQYF
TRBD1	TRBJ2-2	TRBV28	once	TGTGCCAGCAGGGATCCGGGACAGAGGAACACCGGGGAGCTGTTTTTT	CASRDPGQRNTGELFF
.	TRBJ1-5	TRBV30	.	TGTGCCTGGAGTGTACAGAGGGGAGCTCAGCCCCAGCATTTT	CAWSVQRGAQPQHF
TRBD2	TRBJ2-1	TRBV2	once	TGTGCCAGCAGTGAAGCGGGGACTAGATCTAGTGAGCAGTTCTTC	CASSEAGTRSSEQFF
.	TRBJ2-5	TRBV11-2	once	TGTGCCAGCAGCTTAGACCCGACAGGTACGGTTGAGGAGACCCAGTACTTC	CASSLDPTGTVEETQYF
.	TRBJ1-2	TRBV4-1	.	TGCGCCAGCAGCCAACACGTTAACGGTGGATATGGCTACACCTTC	CASSQHVNGGYGYTF
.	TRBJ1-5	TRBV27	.	TGTGCCAGCAGTTTCCTGGGTCAGCCCCAGCATTTT	CASSFLGQPQHF
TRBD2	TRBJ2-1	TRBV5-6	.	TGTGCCAGCAGCGTGGGACTAGCGGGTAAAAGGTCCTACAATGAGCAGTTCTTC	CASSVGLAGKRSYNEQFF
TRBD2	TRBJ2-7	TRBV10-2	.	TGCGCCAGCACATGGACTAGCGGGGTCGAGCAGTACTTC	CASTWTSGVEQYF
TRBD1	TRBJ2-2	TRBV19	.	TGTGCCAGTAGTATGGGACAGGGGTACACCGGGGAGCTGTTTTTT	CASSMGQGYTGELFF
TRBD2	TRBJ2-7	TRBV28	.	TGTGCCAGCAGTTTCGGGGGGGGAGTCATTGACGAGCAGTACTTC	CASSFGGGVIDEQYF
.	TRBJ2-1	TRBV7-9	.	TGTGCCAGCAGCCCAACTCCGCCTAATGAGCAGTTCTTC	CASSPTPPNEQFF
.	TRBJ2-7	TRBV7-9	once	TGTGCCAGCAGCTTAGCATTTGAGACCTACGAGCAGTACTTC	CASSLAFETYEQYF
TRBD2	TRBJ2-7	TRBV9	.	TGTGCCAGCAGCCTAGGACTAGCGGGGGCCTACGAGCAGTACTTC	CASSLGLAGAYEQYF
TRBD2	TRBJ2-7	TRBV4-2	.	TGTGCCAGCAGCCAAGAGATGGTAGGGCTAGCGGGGGTAGATGAGCAGTACTTC	CASSQEMVGLAGVDEQYF
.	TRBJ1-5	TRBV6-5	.	TGTGCCAGCAGTCAGGGTGGTAGCAATCAGCCCCAGCATTTT	CASSQGGSNQPQHF
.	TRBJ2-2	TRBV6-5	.	TGTGCCAGCAGTCCCATTCCCGGGGAGCTGTTTTTT	CASSPIPGELFF
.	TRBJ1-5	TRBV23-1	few	TGCGCCAGCCGCCAACAATACAGGGAAATGTGGACTATCGCCAACAATCAGCCCCAGCATTTT	CASRQQYREMWTIANNQPQHF
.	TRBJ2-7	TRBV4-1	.	TGCGCCAGCAGCCAACCCGGGACCGTCTCCTACGAGCAGTACTTC	CASSQPGTVSYEQYF
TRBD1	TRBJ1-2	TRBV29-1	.	TGCAGCGTTGAAGCGACAGGGACAGAGGGCTACACCTTC	CSVEATGTEGYTF
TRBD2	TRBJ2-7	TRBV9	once	TGTGCCAGCAGCGTAGGAACTAGCGGGACCGACTACGAGCAGTACTTC	CASSVGTSGTDYEQYF
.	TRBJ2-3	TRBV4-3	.	TGCGCCAGCAGCCAAGATAGCGACGGTCCCCCAGATACGCAGTATTTT	CASSQDSDGPPDTQYF
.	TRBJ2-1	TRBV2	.	TGTGCCAGCAGTGAAGTAATTTACAATGAGCAGTTCTTC	CASSEVIYNEQFF
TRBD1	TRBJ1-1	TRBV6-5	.	TGTGCCAGCAGTTACTCTAGGACAGGGGTGGGCACTGAAGCTTTCTTT	CASSYSRTGVGTEAFF
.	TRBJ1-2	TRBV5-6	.	TGTGCCAGCGGGGAGGGGGGCGCTGACTATGGCTACACCTTC	CASGEGGADYGYTF
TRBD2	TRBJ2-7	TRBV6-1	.	TGTGCCAGCAGTCCCCGGACTAGCTACGAGCAGTACTTC	CASSPRTSYEQYF
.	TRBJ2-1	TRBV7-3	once	TGTGCCAGCAGCTTAGGGGGCAGGGACAATGAGCAGTTCTTC	CASSLGGRDNEQFF
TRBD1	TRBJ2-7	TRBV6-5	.	TGTGCCAGCAGTTACGGGACAGGGAGCGACGAGCAGTACTTC	CASSYGTGSDEQYF
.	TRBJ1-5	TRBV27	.	TGTGCCAGCAGTTTAAACAGGTTCAATCAGCCCCAGCATTTT	CASSLNRFNQPQHF
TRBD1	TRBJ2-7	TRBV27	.	TGTGCCAGCAGACAAATTCCCGGGACAGACTACGAGCAGTACTTC	CASRQIPGTDYEQYF
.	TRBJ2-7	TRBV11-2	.	TGTGCCAGCAGCTTAGAAGTCGAGTGGGTTGGAGACTACGAGCAGTACTTC	CASSLEVEWVGDYEQYF
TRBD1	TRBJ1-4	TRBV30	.	TGTGCCTGGAGCACAGGGGATAATGAAAAACTGTTTTTT	CAWSTGDNEKLFF